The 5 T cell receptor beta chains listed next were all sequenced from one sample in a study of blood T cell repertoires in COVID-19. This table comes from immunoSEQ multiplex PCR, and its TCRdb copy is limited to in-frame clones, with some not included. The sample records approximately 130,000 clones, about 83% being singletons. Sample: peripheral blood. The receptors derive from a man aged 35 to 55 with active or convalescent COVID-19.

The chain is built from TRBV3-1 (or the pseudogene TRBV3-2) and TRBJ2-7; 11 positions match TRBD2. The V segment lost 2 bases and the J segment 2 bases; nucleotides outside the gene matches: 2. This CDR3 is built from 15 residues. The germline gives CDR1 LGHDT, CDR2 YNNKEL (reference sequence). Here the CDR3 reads CASSQLAGGPYEQYF. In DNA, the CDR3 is TGTGCCAGCAGCCAATTAGCGGGGGGGCCCTACGAGCAGTACTTC.

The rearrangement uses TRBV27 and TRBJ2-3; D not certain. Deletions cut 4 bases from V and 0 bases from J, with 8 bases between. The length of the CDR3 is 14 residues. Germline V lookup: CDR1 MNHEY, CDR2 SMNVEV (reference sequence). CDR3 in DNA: TGTGCCAGCAGTTCCCCCCCTAGCACAGATACGCAGTATTTT. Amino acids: CASSSPPSTDTQYF.

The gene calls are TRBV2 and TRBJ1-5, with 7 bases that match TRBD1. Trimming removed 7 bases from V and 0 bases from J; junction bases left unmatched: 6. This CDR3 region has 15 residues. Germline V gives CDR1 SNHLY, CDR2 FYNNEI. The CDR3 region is CASTLGQVSNQPQHF. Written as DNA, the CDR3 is TGTGCCAGCACCTTAGGACAGGTTAGCAATCAGCCCCAGCATTTT.

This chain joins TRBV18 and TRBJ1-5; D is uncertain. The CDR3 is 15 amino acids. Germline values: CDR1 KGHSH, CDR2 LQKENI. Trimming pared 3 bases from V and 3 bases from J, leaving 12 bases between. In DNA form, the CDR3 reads TGTGCCAGCTCACCGGCCGGGTATATCAATCAGCCCCAGCATTTT. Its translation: CASSPAGYINQPQHF.

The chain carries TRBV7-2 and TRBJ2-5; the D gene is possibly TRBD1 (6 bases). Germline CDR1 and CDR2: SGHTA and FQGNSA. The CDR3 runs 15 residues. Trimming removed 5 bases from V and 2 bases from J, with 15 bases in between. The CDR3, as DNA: TGTGCCAGCAGCCCAGGGGTAACTCCACAAGAGACCCAGTACTTC. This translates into CASSPGVTPQETQYF.